This TCR beta chain was recovered during a study of OX40 agonist ivuxolimab in advanced cancers. Overall study context: Anti-PD-1, anti-PD-L1 or anti-CTLA-4 therapy given earlier was allowed, and roughly 40% had some.

Patients were excluded for autoimmune disease history or systemic immunosuppression. Blood samples were obtained at baseline, cycle 4 day 1, and cycle 7 day 1. This table comes from immunoSEQ multiplex PCR, and its TCRdb copy is limited to in-frame clones, with some not included. Among approximately 47,000 clones listed, about 88% were seen once. This CDR3 region has 14 residues. With 6 bases clipped from V and 9 bases from J, the junction kept 6 bases outside the gene matches. Germline values: CDR1 MRHNA, CDR2 SNTAGT. Sequencing was performed on CD4+ or CD8+ T cells sorted from blood, taken in a trial of the OX40 agonist ivuxolimab. The receptor's source is an adult with an advanced solid tumor such as melanoma, head and neck, liver or kidney cancer. The rearrangement joins TRBV6-4 to TRBJ2-1; TRBD2 aligns across 12 bases. The CDR3 nucleotides read TGTGCCAGCAGCCCGGGACTAGCGGGTAGTGAGCAGTTCTTC. Encoded protein: CASSPGLAGSEQFF.